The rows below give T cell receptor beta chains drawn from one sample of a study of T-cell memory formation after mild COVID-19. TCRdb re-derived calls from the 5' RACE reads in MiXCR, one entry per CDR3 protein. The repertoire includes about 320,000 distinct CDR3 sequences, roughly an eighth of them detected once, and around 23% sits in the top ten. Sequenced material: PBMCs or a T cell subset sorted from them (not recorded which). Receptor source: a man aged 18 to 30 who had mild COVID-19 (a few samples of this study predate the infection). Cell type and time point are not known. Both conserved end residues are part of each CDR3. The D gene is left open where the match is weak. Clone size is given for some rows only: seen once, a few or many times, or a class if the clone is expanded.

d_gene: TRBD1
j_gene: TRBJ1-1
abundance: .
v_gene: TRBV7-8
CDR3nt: TGTGCCAGCAGCTCAGGACAGGCCAGGAGCACTGAAGCTTTCTTT
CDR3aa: CASSSGQARSTEAFF

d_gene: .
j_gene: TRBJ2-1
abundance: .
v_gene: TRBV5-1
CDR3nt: TGCGCCAGCTCCCGGGGGAGCTTGTCCGATGAGCAGTTCTTC
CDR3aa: CASSRGSLSDEQFF

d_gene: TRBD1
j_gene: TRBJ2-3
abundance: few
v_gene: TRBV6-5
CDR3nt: TGTGCCAGCAGTTTTCCGGGACAGGGGGAAGGCACAGATACGCAGTATTTT
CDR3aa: CASSFPGQGEGTDTQYF

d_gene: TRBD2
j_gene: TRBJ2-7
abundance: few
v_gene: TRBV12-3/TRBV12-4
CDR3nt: TGTGCCAGCAGTTTTGCGGGGGGCCCGTACGAGCAGTACTTC
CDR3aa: CASSFAGGPYEQYF

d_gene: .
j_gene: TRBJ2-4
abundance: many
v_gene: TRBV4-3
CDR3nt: TGCGCCAGCAGCCGATGGGGGCCCGGGCAAATAGCCAAAAACATTCAGTACTTC
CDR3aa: CASSRWGPGQIAKNIQYF

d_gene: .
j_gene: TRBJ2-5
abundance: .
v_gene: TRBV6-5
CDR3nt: TGTGCCAGCAGTTACCACGAGGCTCATATCCCCCAAAGGGGCCAAGAGACCCAGTACTTC
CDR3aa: CASSYHEAHIPQRGQETQYF

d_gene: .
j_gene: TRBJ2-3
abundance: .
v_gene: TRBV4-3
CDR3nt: TGCGCCAGCAGCCAAGAGGCAGGGGCGTACACAGATACGCAGTATTTT
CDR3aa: CASSQEAGAYTDTQYF

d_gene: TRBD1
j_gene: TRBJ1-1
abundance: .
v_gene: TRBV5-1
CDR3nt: TGCGCCAGCAGCTGGGGACAGGCCTCGAACACTGAAGCTTTCTTT
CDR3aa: CASSWGQASNTEAFF

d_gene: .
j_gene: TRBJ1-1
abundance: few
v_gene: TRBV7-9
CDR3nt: TGTGCCAGCAGCTTGGTCAGGGAGAACACTGAAGCTTTCTTT
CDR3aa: CASSLVRENTEAFF

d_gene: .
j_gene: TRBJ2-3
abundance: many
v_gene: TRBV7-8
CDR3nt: TGTGCCAGCAGCTTACTGACTAGCACAGATACGCAGTATTTT
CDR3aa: CASSLLTSTDTQYF

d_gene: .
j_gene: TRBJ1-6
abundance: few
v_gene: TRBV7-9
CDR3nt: TGTGCCAGCAGCTTAGTCCCAGGGTCGGTCGGATCACCCCTCCACTTT
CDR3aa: CASSLVPGSVGSPLHF

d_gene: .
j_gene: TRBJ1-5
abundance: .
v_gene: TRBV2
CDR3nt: TGTGCCAGCAGTGATCGGGACCCTCGACAGCCCCAGCATTTT
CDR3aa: CASSDRDPRQPQHF

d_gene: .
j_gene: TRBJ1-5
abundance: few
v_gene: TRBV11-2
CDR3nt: TGTGCCAGCAGCTTAGCGGGCAGGGGTAATCAGCCCCAGCATTTT
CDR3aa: CASSLAGRGNQPQHF

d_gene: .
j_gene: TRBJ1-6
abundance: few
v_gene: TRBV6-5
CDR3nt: TGTGCCAGCACTCGTGAAGGGCCGTATAATTCACCCCTCCACTTT
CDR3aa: CASTREGPYNSPLHF

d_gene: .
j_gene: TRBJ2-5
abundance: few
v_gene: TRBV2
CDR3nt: TGTGCCAGCCGGGCCCTTCAAGAGACCCAGTACTTC
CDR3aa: CASRALQETQYF

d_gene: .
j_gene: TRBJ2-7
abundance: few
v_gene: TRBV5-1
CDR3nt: TGCGCCAGCAGCTTGGACAGGCACAACGAGCAGTACTTC
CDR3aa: CASSLDRHNEQYF

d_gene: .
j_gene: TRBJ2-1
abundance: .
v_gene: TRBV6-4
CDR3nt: TGTGCCAGCAGAGCCCTAGGGCAGTTCTTC
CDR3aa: CASRALGQFF

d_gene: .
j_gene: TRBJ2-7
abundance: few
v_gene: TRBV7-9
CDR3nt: TGTGCCAGCAGCTTGGCGAGCGGGTCCTCCTACGAGCAGTACTTC
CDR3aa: CASSLASGSSYEQYF

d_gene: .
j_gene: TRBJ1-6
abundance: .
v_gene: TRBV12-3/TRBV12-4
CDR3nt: TGTGCCAGCACCTCGGGCGGGCATAATTCACCCCTCCACTTT
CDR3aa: CASTSGGHNSPLHF

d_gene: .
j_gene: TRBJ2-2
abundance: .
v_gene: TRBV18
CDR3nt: TGTGCCAGCTCACCAGGGGCACAAATGAACACCGGGGAGCTGTTTTTT
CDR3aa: CASSPGAQMNTGELFF

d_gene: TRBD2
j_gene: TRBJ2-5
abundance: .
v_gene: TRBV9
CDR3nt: TGTGCCAGCAGCGTAGGGGGTAGCGGGGGCTCCCAAGAGACCCAGTACTTC
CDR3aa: CASSVGGSGGSQETQYF

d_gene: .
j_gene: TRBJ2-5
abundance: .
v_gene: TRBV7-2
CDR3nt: TGTGCCAGCAGCCATGAGGTTTACGAGGAGACCCAGTACTTC
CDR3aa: CASSHEVYEETQYF

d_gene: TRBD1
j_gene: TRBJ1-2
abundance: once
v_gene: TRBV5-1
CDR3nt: TGCGCCAGCAGCTCGCTACCTTCCGGGACAGGGGGCTTTGGCTACACCTTC
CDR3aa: CASSSLPSGTGGFGYTF

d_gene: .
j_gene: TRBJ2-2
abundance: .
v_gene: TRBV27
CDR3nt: TGTGCCAGCAGTTGGGCCGTTTTTACCGGGGAGCTGTTTTTT
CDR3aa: CASSWAVFTGELFF

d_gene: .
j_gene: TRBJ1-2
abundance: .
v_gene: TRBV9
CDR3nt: TGTGCCAGCACCGCACGGGGGCTTTCCTATGGCTACACCTTC
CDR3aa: CASTARGLSYGYTF

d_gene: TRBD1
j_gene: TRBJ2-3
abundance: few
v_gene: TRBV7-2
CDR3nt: TGTGCCAGCACCAAAGGGGGCCGGAACACAGATACGCAGTATTTT
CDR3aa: CASTKGGRNTDTQYF

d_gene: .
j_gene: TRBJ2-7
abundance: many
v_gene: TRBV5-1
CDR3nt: TGCGCCAGCAGCTGGAGACCCGTATCCTACGAGCAGTACTTC
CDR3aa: CASSWRPVSYEQYF

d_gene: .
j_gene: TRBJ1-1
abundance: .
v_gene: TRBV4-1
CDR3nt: TGCGCCAGCAGCCACTCGAGGGTAACTGAAGCTTTCTTT
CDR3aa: CASSHSRVTEAFF